This T cell receptor beta chain appears in the sequencing data of a study of T cell repertoires in cytomegalovirus infection. On the study more broadly: Selected CMV epitopes included recently identified HLA-C-restricted ones as well as well-studied HLA-B-restricted ones. It can be stated that public TCR beta signatures indicated CMV infection as well as a matching HLA type. Study-wide points: HLA-C-restricted, CMV-specific TCR beta clonotypes were dominant ex vivo. Using cumulative public TCR beta family frequency, the authors identified those who carried CMV together with the relevant HLA.

Via MiXCR, TCRdb re-called the reads, giving one row per CDR3 protein. Among 350,000 to 400,000 distinct CDR3 sequences, about 32% were seen once, and the ten largest hold 13%. Germline V gene lookup returns CDR1 MNHEY and CDR2 SVGEGT. The CDR3 is 12 residues long. V was shortened by 6 bases and J by 2 bases, with 7 bases between the two germline ends. In the case of this clonotype: Its specificity is not known.

The J gene is TRBJ2-5, the V gene TRBV6-2 or TRBV6-3; D unclear. Sequencing was performed on cultured PBMCs, taken from culture after CMV antigen stimulation. The source is a human donor in good health (CMV status not recorded). Some clones in this sample may be carry-over from other donors' samples. The CDR3, as DNA: TGTGCCAGCAGCCCAGAGCAAGAGACCCAGTACTTC. Protein sequence: CASSPEQETQYF.